One sample yielded the 22 T cell receptor beta chains listed below, sequenced in a study of cytomegalovirus exposure and HLA in healthy donors. This PCR relied on a set of 60 Vbeta primers and 13 Jbeta primers. Libraries were prepared by immunoSEQ multiplex PCR; TCRdb keeps only in-frame clonotypes and omits some of them. There are roughly 300,000 clones in the sample; just over 85% occur only once, and around 4.2% lies in the top ten. Sequenced sample: PBMCs. These receptors all come from a man aged 40-50 years in good health and CMV-seropositive.

The chain couples TRBV5-1 to TRBJ2-7; TRBD2 might be the D (6 bases). The V gene's germline CDR1 is SGHRS and CDR2 YFSETQ. Trimming shortened V by 2 bases and J by 2 bases, and 8 bases separated the two germline ends. CDR3 length: 13 amino acids. In nucleotides, the CDR3 is TGCGCCAGCAGCTTCGAGCGGGCCTACGAGCAGTACTTC. It codes for CASSFERAYEQYF.

This chain uses TRBV18 with TRBJ1-1; D unclear. The CDR3 extends over 15 amino acids. Germline V gene lookup returns CDR1 KGHSH and CDR2 LQKENI. V was clipped by 4 bases and J by 0 bases, with 12 bases between them. CDR3 bases: TGTGCCAGCTCACTTTCGACAAAGATGAACACTGAAGCTTTCTTT. Translation: CASSLSTKMNTEAFF.

The chain joins TRBV7-9 to TRBJ1-1; perhaps TRBD1 as D (5 bases). Germline V gives CDR1 SEHNR, CDR2 FQNEAQ (reference sequence). The CDR3 has 14 residues. V lost 6 bases to trimming and J lost 0 bases, with 11 bases between them. CDR3 protein: CASSLGTVNTEAFF. The DNA of the CDR3 is TGTGCCAGCAGTCTGGGGACTGTGAACACTGAAGCTTTCTTT. The full variable domain, with the rest looked up from reference TRBV7-9 and TRBJ1-1, is DTGVSQNPRHKITKRGQNVTFRCDPISEHNRLYWYRQTLGQGPEFLTYFQNEAQLEKSRLLSDRFSAERPKGSFSTLEIQRTEQGDSAMYLCASSLGTVNTEAFFGQGTRLTVV.

This clone was observed once. The chain uses TRBV6-5 and TRBJ2-1, with 9 bases identical to TRBD2. Per germline, CDR1 MNHEY and CDR2 SVGAGI. The CDR3 loop spans 15 amino acids. Unmatched junction bases numbered 3, after V lost 5 bases and J lost 1 base. The CDR3 sequence: CASSIAGVSYNEQFF. The DNA of the CDR3 is TGTGCCAGCAGTATAGCGGGAGTATCCTACAATGAGCAGTTCTTC.

The chain uses TRBV4-1 and TRBJ1-5, with D unresolved. Germline V gives CDR1 MGHRA, CDR2 YSYEKL. V was clipped by 3 bases and J by 0 bases, with 12 bases between them. The CDR3 consists of 16 residues. The CDR3 protein is CASSQRIDGSNQPQHF. CDR3 bases: TGCGCCAGCAGCCAGCGGATCGATGGTAGCAATCAGCCCCAGCATTTT.

V and J are TRBV30 and TRBJ1-2, with TRBD1 matching 10 bases. CDR3 length equals 14 residues. Germline-derived CDR1 and CDR2 are GTSNPN and SVGIG (reference sequence). The trim removed 5 bases at V and 5 bases at J, leaving 8 bases unmatched. CDR3 DNA sequence: TGTGCCTGGGGACTCCGGGACAGGGGTTATGGCTACACCTTC. Translated: CAWGLRDRGYGYTF.

The chain recombines TRBV9 with TRBJ2-7; 11 bases map to TRBD2. Trimming at V came to 3 bases and at J to 6 bases, leaving 2 bases not matched to a gene. CDR1 SGDLS and CDR2 YYNGEE come from the germline V gene. The CDR3 covers 13 residues. CDR3: CASSAGTSGEQYF. CDR3 bases: TGTGCCAGCAGCGCCGGGACTAGCGGCGAGCAGTACTTC. Full variable domain (missing parts from reference TRBV9 and TRBJ2-7): DSGVTQTPKHLITATGQRVTLRCSPRSGDLSVYWYQQSLDQGLQFLIQYYNGEERAKGNILERFSAQQFPDLHSELNLSSLELGDSALYFCASSAGTSGEQYFGPGTRLTVT.

The rearrangement uses TRBV2 and TRBJ2-2; possible D gene TRBD2, 7 bases. The CDR3 consists of 15 residues. In germline, CDR1 is SNHLY, CDR2 FYNNEI. With 4 bases removed from V and 0 bases from J, the gap between germline ends came to 9 bases. This chain's CDR3 is CASSGGGANTGELFF. DNA for the CDR3: TGTGCCAGCAGTGGGGGGGGCGCGAACACCGGGGAGCTGTTTTTT.

A single count supports this clone. V and J are TRBV5-5 and TRBJ1-5; 7 nucleotides align to TRBD1. The CDR3 covers 15 residues. In germline, CDR1 is SGHKS, CDR2 YYEKEE (reference sequence). The V and J ends lost 4 bases and 0 bases, in that order; junction bases with no gene match: 4. CDR3 sequence (DNA): TGTGCCAGCAGCCCGGGACAGCATAGCAATCAGCCCCAGCATTTT. Protein product: CASSPGQHSNQPQHF. Drawing the rest from reference TRBV5-5 and TRBJ1-5, the complete variable domain is DAGVTQSPTHLIKTRGQQVTLRCSPISGHKSVSWYQQVLGQGPQFIFQYYEKEERGRGNFPDRFSARQFPNYSSELNVNALLLGDSALYLCASSPGQHSNQPQHFGDGTRLSIL.

This chain connects TRBV28 to TRBJ2-3, with TRBD2 as a possible D gene (6 bases). Germline CDR1 and CDR2: MDHEN and SYDVKM. The CDR3 consists of 20 residues. V lost 4 bases and J lost 4, with 30 bases in between. In nucleotides, the CDR3 is TGTGCCAGCAGTTCAATAATTAATATCGGGACGAGGAGGGCCTCAGATACGCAGTATTTT. It translates to CASSSIINIGTRRASDTQYF.

The chain uses TRBV6-5 and TRBJ1-2, with D perhaps TRBD1 (5 bases). The ends were cut back, 4 bases at V and 6 bases at J, with 12 bases in the middle. The CDR3 loop spans 13 amino acids. CDR1 is MNHEY and CDR2 is SVGAGI in the germline V gene. In DNA, the CDR3 is TGTGCCAGCAGTTTAGGGGAGGGCCATGGCTACACCTTC. This sequence encodes CASSLGEGHGYTF.

The chain combines TRBV28 with TRBJ1-5, with 10 bases lining up with TRBD1. CDR3 length equals 15 residues. Germline assignment: CDR1 MDHEN and CDR2 SYDVKM. After removal of 6 bases from V and 5 bases from J, the junction contained 7 bases not matched to a gene. CDR3 amino acids: CASRRRDRGDQPQHF. For the CDR3, the DNA is TGTGCCAGCAGACGCCGGGACAGGGGCGATCAGCCCCAGCATTTT.

The V call is TRBV2, the J call TRBJ2-3; D remains unclear. The CDR3 sequence is 12 residues long. V lost 8 bases and J lost 3, with 9 bases in between. Germline CDR1 and CDR2: SNHLY and FYNNEI. The CDR3 DNA sequence: TGTGCCAGCTCCGGAGATACAGATACGCAGTATTTT. Protein sequence: CASSGDTDTQYF.

The chain employs TRBV6-5 and TRBJ2-7; the match to TRBD1 covers 9 bases. Germline CDR1 reads MNHEY; CDR2 reads SVGAGI. Trimming removed 5 bases from V and 3 bases from J; junction bases left unmatched: 5. The CDR3 has 14 residues. CDR3 loop: CASSRTGQGYEQYF. The CDR3, as DNA: TGTGCCAGCAGTCGAACGGGACAGGGCTACGAGCAGTACTTC.

The V and J genes are TRBV2 and TRBJ2-1; 9 bases map to TRBD2. Losses at the gene ends were 3 bases for V and 0 bases for J; bases not matched to a gene: 3. CDR3 size: 16 residues. Per the germline V gene, CDR1 is SNHLY and CDR2 is FYNNEI. DNA for the CDR3: TGTGCCAGCAGTGACATTAGCGGGAGCTCCTACAATGAGCAGTTCTTC. It translates to CASSDISGSSYNEQFF.

This clone was counted only a few times. The rearrangement links TRBV12-5 to TRBJ2-6, with 9 bases lining up with TRBD1. J was trimmed by 4 bases and V by 0 bases; bases with no gene match: 4. The V gene's germline CDR1 is LGHNT and CDR2 FRNRAP. The CDR3 covers 17 residues. CDR3 DNA: TGTGCTAGTGGTTTGGTGGGACAGGGAACCGGGGCCAACGTCCTGACTTTC. Translating it yields CASGLVGQGTGANVLTF.

The J gene is TRBJ1-2, the V gene TRBV7-2, with 10 positions matching TRBD1. This CDR3 is built from 16 residues. Germline values: CDR1 SGHTA, CDR2 FQGNSA. With 5 bases clipped from V and 8 bases from J, the junction kept 14 bases outside the gene matches. In DNA form, the CDR3 reads TGTGCCAGCAGCCCCGGTCCCGGGACAGGGGCGGGGGGCTACACCTTC. Translating gives CASSPGPGTGAGGYTF.

The gene calls are TRBV29-1 and TRBJ1-1, with D hard to call. Germline V gene data show CDR1 as SQVTM and CDR2 as ANQGSEA. CDR3 length equals 13 residues. V was clipped by 4 bases and J by 1 base, with 10 bases between them. CDR3 sequence reads: CSVGGFPNTEAFF. CDR3 nucleotide sequence: TGCAGCGTTGGCGGATTCCCGAACACTGAAGCTTTCTTT.

The V and J genes are TRBV5-1 and TRBJ2-5; tentative D call: TRBD1 (6 bases). The length of the CDR3 is 14 residues. The germline CDR1 and CDR2 sequences are SGHRS and YFSETQ. The V and J ends lost 4 bases and 3 bases respectively, with 13 bases between them. In nucleotides, the CDR3 is TGCGCCAGCAGCCTTTCGACAGGAGAAGAGACCCAGTACTTC. Translated: CASSLSTGEETQYF.

The rearrangement uses TRBV15 and TRBJ1-5, with D hard to call. Trimming left V 0 bases short and J 0 bases short, with 3 bases between. The CDR3 runs to 14 residues. The germline V gene has CDR1 LNHNV and CDR2 YYDKDF (reference sequence). The CDR3 DNA follows: TGTGCCACCAGCAGAGACTATAGCAATCAGCCCCAGCATTTT. Translating gives CATSRDYSNQPQHF. Full variable domain (outside the CDR3, taken from reference TRBV15 and TRBJ1-5): DAMVIQNPRYQVTQFGKPVTLSCSQTLNHNVMYWYQQKSSQAPKLLFHYYDKDFNNEADTPDNFQSRRPNTSFCFLDIRSPGLGDTAMYLCATSRDYSNQPQHFGDGTRLSIL.

The CDR3 DNA is TGCAGCGTTGAAGATTGGGGGGACGGGGAGCTGTTTTTT. Translated, it gives CSVEDWGDGELFF. The chain joins TRBV29-1 to TRBJ2-2; a weak D match, TRBD2 (6 bases). The CDR3 extends over 13 amino acids. The V gene's germline CDR1 is SQVTM and CDR2 ANQGSEA. Deletions cut 0 bases from V and 7 bases from J, with 9 bases between.

The chain employs TRBV11-2 and TRBJ2-3; 11 nucleotides agree with TRBD2. CDR3 length equals 16 residues. Germline CDR1 SGHAT, CDR2 FQNNGV. After removal of 6 bases from V and 4 bases from J, the junction contained 9 bases not matched to a gene. The CDR3 spells CASRPTSGRIADTQYF. Here the CDR3 DNA reads TGTGCCAGCAGACCTACTAGCGGGAGAATCGCAGATACGCAGTATTTT.